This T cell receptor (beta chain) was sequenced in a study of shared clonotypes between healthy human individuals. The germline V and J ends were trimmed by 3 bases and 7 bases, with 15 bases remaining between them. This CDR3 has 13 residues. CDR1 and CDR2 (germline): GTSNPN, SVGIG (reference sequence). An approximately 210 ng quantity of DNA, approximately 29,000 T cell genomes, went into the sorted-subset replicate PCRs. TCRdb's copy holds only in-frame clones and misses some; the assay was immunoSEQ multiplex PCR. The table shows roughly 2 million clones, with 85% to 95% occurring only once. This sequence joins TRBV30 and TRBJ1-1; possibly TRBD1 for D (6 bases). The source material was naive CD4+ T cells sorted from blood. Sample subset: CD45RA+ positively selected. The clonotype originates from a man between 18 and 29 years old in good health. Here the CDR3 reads CAWRAPGGREAFF. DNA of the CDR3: TGTGCCTGGAGAGCACCTGGGGGCCGTGAAGCTTTCTTT.